The TCR beta chain under discussion was sequenced for a study of somatic mutations in cytotoxic T cells in rheumatoid arthritis. Study findings and constraints: Measurement of CD8+ T-cell clonality revealed no significant difference between rheumatoid arthritis patients and age-matched healthy controls.

Turning to this clone: Antigen: not known.

Losses at the gene ends were 0 bases for V and 6 bases for J; bases not matched to a gene: 4. Germline V CDR1 and CDR2: SGHRS, YFSETQ. The CDR3 is made up of 15 amino acids. TCRdb's table, derived via immunoSEQ multiplex PCR, lists solely in-frame clones and lacks some. Here the sample spans some 9,900 clones, around 85% being singletons. Sequenced material: CD8+ T cells sorted from blood. The receptor was isolated from an adult with rheumatoid arthritis. The chain links TRBV5-1 to TRBJ1-4; 8 bases line up with TRBD1. The CDR3: CASSLVTGEDEKLFF. In DNA, the CDR3 is TGCGCCAGCAGCTTGGTGACAGGGGAGGATGAAAAACTGTTTTTT.